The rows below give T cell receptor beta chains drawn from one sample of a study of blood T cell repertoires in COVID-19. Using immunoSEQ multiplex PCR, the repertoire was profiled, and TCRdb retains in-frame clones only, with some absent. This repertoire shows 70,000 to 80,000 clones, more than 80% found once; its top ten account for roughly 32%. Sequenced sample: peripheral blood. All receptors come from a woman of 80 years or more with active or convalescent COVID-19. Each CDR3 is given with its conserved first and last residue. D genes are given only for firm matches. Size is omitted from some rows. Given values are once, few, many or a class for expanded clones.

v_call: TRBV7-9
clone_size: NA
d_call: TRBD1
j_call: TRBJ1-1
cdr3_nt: TGTGCCAGCAGCTTCAGACAGGGCGGTGAAGCTTTCTTT
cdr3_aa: CASSFRQGGEAFF

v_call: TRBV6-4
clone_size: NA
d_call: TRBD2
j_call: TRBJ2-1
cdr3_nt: TGTGCCAGCAGTGATGGGACTAGCGGGAAAAGGTTCTTC
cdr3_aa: CASSDGTSGKRFF

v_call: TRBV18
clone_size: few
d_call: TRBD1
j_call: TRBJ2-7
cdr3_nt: TGTGCCAGCTCACCGCCCGGGACAGGGCCCTACGAGCAGTACTTC
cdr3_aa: CASSPPGTGPYEQYF

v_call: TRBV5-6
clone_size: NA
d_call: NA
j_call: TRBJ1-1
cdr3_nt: TGTGCCAGCAGATCGCAGGGGAACACTGAAGCTTTCTTT
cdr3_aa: CASRSQGNTEAFF

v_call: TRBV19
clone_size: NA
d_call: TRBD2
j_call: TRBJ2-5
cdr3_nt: TGTGCCAGTGGGGGGACTATCGAGGGGACCCAGTACTTC
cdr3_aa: CASGGTIEGTQYF

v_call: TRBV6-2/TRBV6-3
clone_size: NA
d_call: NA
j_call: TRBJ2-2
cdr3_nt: TGTGCCAGCAGTACCGACGGGGTTATTGGGGAGCTGTTTTTT
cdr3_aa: CASSTDGVIGELFF

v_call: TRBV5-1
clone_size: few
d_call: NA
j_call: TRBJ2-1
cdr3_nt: TGCGCCAGCAGCTCGACTAGTAGCTCCAATGAGCAGTTCTTC
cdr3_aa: CASSSTSSSNEQFF

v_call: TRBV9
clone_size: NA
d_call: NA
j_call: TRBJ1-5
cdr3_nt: TGTGCCAGCAGCACTAATCCGGGACTTAGTCAGCCCCAGCATTTT
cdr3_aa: CASSTNPGLSQPQHF

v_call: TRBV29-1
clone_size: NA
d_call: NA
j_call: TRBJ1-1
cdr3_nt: TGCAGCGTTGAAGATGGGTCCAGGGCGAACACTGAAGCTTTCTTT
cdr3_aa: CSVEDGSRANTEAFF

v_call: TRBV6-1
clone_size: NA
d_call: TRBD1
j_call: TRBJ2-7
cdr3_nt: TGTGCCAGCAGTGATGCCAGATGGGGACAGGGGTACGAGCAGTACTTC
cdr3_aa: CASSDARWGQGYEQYF

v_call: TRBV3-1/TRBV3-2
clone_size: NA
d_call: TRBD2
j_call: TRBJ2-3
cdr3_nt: TGTGCCAGCAGCCAGCGGGGACTAGCGGGGGGGCCCCTCACCAGATACGCAGTATTT
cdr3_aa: CASSQRGLAGGPLTRYAVF

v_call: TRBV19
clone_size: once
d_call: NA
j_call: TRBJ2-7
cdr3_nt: TGTGCCAGTAGTGGACAGCATCCCCCCTACGAGCAGTACTTC
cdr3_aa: CASSGQHPPYEQYF

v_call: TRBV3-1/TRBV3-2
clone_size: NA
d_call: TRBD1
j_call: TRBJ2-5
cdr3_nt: TGTGCCAGCAGCCAAGGGACAGGGGGGACCCAGTACTTC
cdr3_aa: CASSQGTGGTQYF

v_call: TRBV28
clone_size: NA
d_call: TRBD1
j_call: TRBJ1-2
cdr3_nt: TGCCAGACCGGAGAGGGACAGAACTATGGCTACACCTTC
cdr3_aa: CQTGEGQNYGYTF

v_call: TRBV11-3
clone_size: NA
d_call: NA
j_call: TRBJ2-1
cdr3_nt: TGTGCCAGCAGCCCTCCTGAGGGAGCCTACAATGAGCAGTTCTTC
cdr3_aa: CASSPPEGAYNEQFF

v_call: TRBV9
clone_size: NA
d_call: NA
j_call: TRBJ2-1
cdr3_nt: TGTGCCAGCAGCGTAGAGGGGAGGGGGACAGGCTTAAATGAGCAGTTCTTC
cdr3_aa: CASSVEGRGTGLNEQFF

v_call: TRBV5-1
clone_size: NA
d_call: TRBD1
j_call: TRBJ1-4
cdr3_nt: TGCGCCAGCAGTCAGGGGGCTGCTAATGAAAAACTGTTTTTT
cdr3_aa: CASSQGAANEKLFF

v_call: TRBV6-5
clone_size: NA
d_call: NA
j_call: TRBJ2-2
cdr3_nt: TGTGCCAGCAGGGACAGACCGAACACCGGGGAGCTGTTTTTT
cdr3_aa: CASRDRPNTGELFF

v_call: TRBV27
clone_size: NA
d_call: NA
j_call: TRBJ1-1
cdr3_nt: TGTGCCAGCAGTTTCGGAGGTGGGGACACTGAAGCTTTCTTT
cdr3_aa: CASSFGGGDTEAFF

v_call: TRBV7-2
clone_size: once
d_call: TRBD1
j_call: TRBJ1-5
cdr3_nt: TGTGCCAGCAGCTTAACAGGGGCCCCATCGCCCCAGCATTTT
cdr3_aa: CASSLTGAPSPQHF

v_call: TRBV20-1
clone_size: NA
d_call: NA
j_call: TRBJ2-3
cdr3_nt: TGCAGTGCTAGTGGCAGGGGCCTCACAGATACGCAGTATTTT
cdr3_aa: CSASGRGLTDTQYF

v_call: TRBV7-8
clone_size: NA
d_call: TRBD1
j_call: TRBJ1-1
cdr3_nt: TGTGCCAGCAGCGGAGAGGGACAGGGGGACCGAATGAACACTGAAGCTTTCTTT
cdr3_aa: CASSGEGQGDRMNTEAFF

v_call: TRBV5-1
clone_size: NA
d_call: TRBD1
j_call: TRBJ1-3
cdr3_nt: TGCGCCAGCAGAGGACAGGGGTCGGGGAACACCATATATTTT
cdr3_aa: CASRGQGSGNTIYF

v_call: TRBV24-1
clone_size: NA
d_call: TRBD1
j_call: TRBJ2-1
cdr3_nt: TGTGCCACCAGTGATAGGGGACAGTCAAATGAGCAGTTCTTC
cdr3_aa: CATSDRGQSNEQFF

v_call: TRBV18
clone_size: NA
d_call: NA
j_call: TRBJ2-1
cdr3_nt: TGTGCCAGCTCACCACTAACTAGGGCGGACAATGAGCAGTTCTTC
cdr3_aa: CASSPLTRADNEQFF

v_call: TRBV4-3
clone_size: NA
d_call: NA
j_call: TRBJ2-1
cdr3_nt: TGCGCCAGCAGCCATCCGGAAGCAGGCCGGCGATACAATGAGCAGTTCTTC
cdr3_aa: CASSHPEAGRRYNEQFF

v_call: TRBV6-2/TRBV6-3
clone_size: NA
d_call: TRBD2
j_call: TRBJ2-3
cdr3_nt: TGTGCCAGCAGTTACGGACTAGCGGGGTCGCAGTATTTT
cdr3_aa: CASSYGLAGSQYF

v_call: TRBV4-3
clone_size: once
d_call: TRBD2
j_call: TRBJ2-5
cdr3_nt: TGCGCCAGCAGCTCGACTAGCTATGAGACCCAGTACTTC
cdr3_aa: CASSSTSYETQYF

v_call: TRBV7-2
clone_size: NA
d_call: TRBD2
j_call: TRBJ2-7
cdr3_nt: TGTGCCAGCAGCTTTCCCCCCCCCGGGACTAGCCAGAACGAGCAGTACTTC
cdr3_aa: CASSFPPPGTSQNEQYF

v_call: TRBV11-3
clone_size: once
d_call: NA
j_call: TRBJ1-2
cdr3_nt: TGTGCCAGCAGCTTAGACAGGTCTAACTATGGCTACACCTTC
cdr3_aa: CASSLDRSNYGYTF

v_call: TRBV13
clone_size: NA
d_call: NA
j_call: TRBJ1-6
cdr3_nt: TGTGCCAGCAGACAGTTTCTCTATAATTCACCCCTCCACTTT
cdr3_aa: CASRQFLYNSPLHF

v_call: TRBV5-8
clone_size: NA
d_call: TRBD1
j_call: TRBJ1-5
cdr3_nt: TGTGCCAGCAGCTTGGTGTGGACAGGGGTTAGTCAGCCCCAGCATTTT
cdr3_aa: CASSLVWTGVSQPQHF

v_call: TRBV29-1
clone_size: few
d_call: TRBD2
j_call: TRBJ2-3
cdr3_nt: TGCAGCGCCAGCGGGGGGGCTGGCACAGATACGCAGTATTTT
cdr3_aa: CSASGGAGTDTQYF

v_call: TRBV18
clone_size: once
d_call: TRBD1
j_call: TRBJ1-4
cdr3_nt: TGTGCCAGCTCACCAAGACAAGGGGGCGCAGGTGAAAAACTGTTTTTT
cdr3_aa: CASSPRQGGAGEKLFF

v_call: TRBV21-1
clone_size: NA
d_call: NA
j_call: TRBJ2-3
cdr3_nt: TGTGCCAGCAGCAAAGCTTGGGCCCCGGGGTATACCGCGCAGTATTTT
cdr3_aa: CASSKAWAPGYTAQYF